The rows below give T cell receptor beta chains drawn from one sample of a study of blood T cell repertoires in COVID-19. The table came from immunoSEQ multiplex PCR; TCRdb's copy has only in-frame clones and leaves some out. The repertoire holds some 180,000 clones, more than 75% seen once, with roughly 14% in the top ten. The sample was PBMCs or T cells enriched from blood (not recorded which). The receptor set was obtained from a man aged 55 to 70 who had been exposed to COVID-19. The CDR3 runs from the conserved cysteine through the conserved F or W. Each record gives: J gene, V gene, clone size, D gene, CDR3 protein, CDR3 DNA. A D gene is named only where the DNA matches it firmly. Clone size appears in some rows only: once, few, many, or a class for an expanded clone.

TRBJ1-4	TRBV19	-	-	CASRWTVAEKLFF	TGTGCCAGTAGATGGACAGTAGCTGAAAAACTGTTTTTT
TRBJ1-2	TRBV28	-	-	CASSTGRPSGYTF	TGTGCCAGCAGTACAGGACGGCCCTCTGGCTACACCTTC
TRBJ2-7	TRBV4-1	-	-	CASSQSQGLDEQYF	TGCGCCAGCAGCCAATCCCAGGGGTTGGACGAGCAGTACTTC
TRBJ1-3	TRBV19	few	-	CASSLTSPILSGNTIYF	TGTGCCAGTAGTCTGACATCCCCTATTCTCTCTGGAAACACCATATATTTT
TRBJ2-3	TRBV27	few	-	CASSLLGAADTQYF	TGTGCCAGCAGTTTATTGGGGGCGGCAGATACGCAGTATTTT
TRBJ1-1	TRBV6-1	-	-	CASSDKARVGTEAFF	TGTGCCAGCAGTGATAAGGCCAGGGTAGGCACTGAAGCTTTCTTT
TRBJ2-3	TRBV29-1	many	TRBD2	CSVPKGGLAGGTDTQYF	TGCAGCGTCCCAAAGGGCGGACTAGCGGGAGGAACAGATACGCAGTATTTT
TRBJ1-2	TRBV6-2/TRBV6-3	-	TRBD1	CASSYRDRDYGYTF	TGTGCCAGCAGTTACAGGGACAGGGACTATGGCTACACCTTC
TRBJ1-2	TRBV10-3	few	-	CAISAALGAGYTF	TGTGCCATCAGTGCAGCGCTTGGGGCTGGCTACACCTTC
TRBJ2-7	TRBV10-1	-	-	CASSEFRYLVGAYEQYF	TGCGCCAGCAGTGAGTTCCGGTACCTAGTAGGGGCCTACGAGCAGTACTTC
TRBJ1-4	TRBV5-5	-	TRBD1	CASRRTGMGEKLFF	TGTGCCAGCAGGAGGACAGGGATGGGTGAAAAACTGTTTTTT
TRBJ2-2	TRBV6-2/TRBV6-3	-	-	CASSYSATIDTGELFF	TGTGCCAGCAGTTACTCCGCGACAATCGACACCGGGGAGCTGTTTTTT
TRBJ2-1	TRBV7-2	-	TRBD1	CASSSWTGGSGEQFF	TGTGCCAGCAGCTCGTGGACAGGGGGTTCTGGTGAGCAGTTCTTC
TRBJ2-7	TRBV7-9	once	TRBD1	CASSPQGTGYSTYEQYF	TGTGCCAGCAGCCCTCAAGGGACAGGTTATTCTACCTACGAGCAGTACTTC
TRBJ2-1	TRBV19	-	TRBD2	CASSIWVAGSSYNEQFF	TGTGCCAGTAGTATCTGGGTAGCGGGAAGCTCCTACAATGAGCAGTTCTTC
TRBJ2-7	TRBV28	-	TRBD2	CASSLGSGAPDYEQYF	TGTGCCAGCAGTTTAGGTAGCGGGGCCCCTGACTACGAGCAGTACTTC